This entry lists 15 T cell receptor beta chains sequenced from one sample in a study of blood T cell repertoires in COVID-19. Assay used: immunoSEQ multiplex PCR; TCRdb lists only in-frame clones, some missing. The sample lists about 300,000 clones, about nine tenths occurring once. What was sequenced was peripheral blood. Receptors were obtained from a woman in her twenties or thirties who had recovered from COVID-19.

The rearrangement joins TRBV7-2 to TRBJ2-1; D remains ambiguous. This CDR3 region has 15 residues. The germline gives CDR1 SGHTA, CDR2 FQGNSA. The V and J ends lost 4 bases and 2 bases respectively, with 12 bases between them. The CDR3 DNA follows: TGTGCCAGCAGCTCCTCATTTAGCCCCTACAATGAGCAGTTCTTC. Its translation: CASSSSFSPYNEQFF.

This chain uses TRBV12-3 or TRBV12-4 with TRBJ2-7; D is undetermined. V was shortened by 6 bases and J by 3 bases, with 9 bases between the two germline ends. The CDR3 length is 12 residues. The CDR3 sequence is CASSDTDYEQYF. The CDR3 DNA sequence: TGTGCCAGCAGCGACACAGACTACGAGCAGTACTTC.

The chain carries TRBV7-9 and TRBJ1-1; TRBD1 agrees at 9 bases. This CDR3 contains 13 residues. CDR1 SEHNR and CDR2 FQNEAQ come from the germline V gene (reference sequence). V was pared by 5 bases and J by 7 bases, with 5 bases of the junction left unmatched. The chain's CDR3 is CASSPTGGIEAFF. The CDR3 DNA is TGTGCCAGCAGCCCAACAGGGGGCATTGAAGCTTTCTTT. The entire variable domain, with the rest obtained from reference TRBV7-9 and TRBJ1-1, is as follows: DTGVSQNPRHKITKRGQNVTFRCDPISEHNRLYWYRQTLGQGPEFLTYFQNEAQLEKSRLLSDRFSAERPKGSFSTLEIQRTEQGDSAMYLCASSPTGGIEAFFGQGTRLTVV.

V usage is TRBV6-1 and J usage is TRBJ2-1, with 8 bases matching TRBD2. Trimming cost V 3 bases and J 8 bases; bases outside gene matches: 15. This CDR3 has 17 residues. Germline V CDR1 and CDR2: MNHNS, SASEGT. The CDR3 is CASSERSGGAGEDEQFF. CDR3 nucleotides: TGTGCCAGCAGTGAGCGGTCCGGGGGAGCGGGGGAAGATGAGCAGTTCTTC.

A word on this clone: One end of the junction is discordant with germline, which a read error may explain. This chain joins TRBV19 and TRBJ1-6; 8 nucleotides match TRBD1. Germline V gene lookup returns CDR1 LNHDA and CDR2 SQIVND (reference sequence). This CDR3 spans 14 amino acids. Here the CDR3 reads CASRPQGDKSPLHF. CDR3 nucleotide sequence: TGTGCCAGTAGGCCACAGGGGGATAAATCACCCCTCCACTTT. The variable domain in full, completed from reference TRBV19 and TRBJ1-6, reads DGGITQSPKYLFRKEGQNVTLSCEQNLNHDAMYWYRQDPGQGLRLIYYSQIVNDFQKGDIAEGYSVSREKKESFPLTVTSAQKNPTAFYLCASRPQGDKSPLHFGNGTRLTVT.

CDR3 DNA sequence: TGTGCCAGCAGCTCGCCAGGGCCCAACGTCCTGACTTTC. Protein product: CASSSPGPNVLTF. The chain combines TRBV7-8 with TRBJ2-6, with a possible D match to TRBD1 (5 bases). This CDR3 has 13 residues. Between the trimmed V and J ends, which lost 4 bases and 8 bases, there was a span of 9 bases. Germline V gene lookup returns CDR1 SGHVS and CDR2 FQNEAQ.

This chain links TRBV2 with TRBJ1-1; tentatively, D is TRBD1 (6 bases). Looked up from germline, CDR1 is SNHLY and CDR2 is FYNNEI. The CDR3 runs to 13 residues. Trimming took 8 bases from V and 6 from J, leaving 16 bases between them. CDR3 amino acids: CASHRDNGAEAFF. The CDR3 nucleotides are TGTGCCAGCCACAGGGATAATGGGGCTGAAGCTTTCTTT.

The V gene is TRBV5-4, the J gene TRBJ2-7; D perhaps matches TRBD1 (6 bases). From germline, CDR1 is SGHNT and CDR2 YYREEE (reference sequence). The CDR3 is 13 amino acids. V lost 5 bases, J lost 6 bases, and 15 bases lay in between. CDR3 coding DNA: TGTGCCAGCAGACCAGAATGGGGGCGCGAGCAGTACTTC. Protein: CASRPEWGREQYF.

The rearrangement joins TRBV28 to TRBJ1-4; 8 bases map to TRBD1. The CDR3 covers 16 residues. The V gene end was trimmed by 7 bases and the J gene end by 8 bases; junction bases not matched to a gene: 15. Germline V CDR1 and CDR2: MDHEN, SYDVKM. In DNA, the CDR3 is TGTGCCAGCACCCCTGGGGTCGACAGGGGAGGGGAAAAACTGTTTTTT. Its protein is CASTPGVDRGGEKLFF.

This sequence joins TRBV6-2 or TRBV6-3 and TRBJ2-3, with 8 positions matching TRBD2. Germline CDR1 is MNHEY and CDR2 is SVGEGT. Unmatched junction bases numbered 10, after V lost 6 bases and J lost 2 bases. The CDR3 is 16 amino acids. CDR3 in DNA: TGTGCCAGCAGCCCCCCCTGGACTAGCAACACAGATACGCAGTATTTT. Translating gives CASSPPWTSNTDTQYF.

The rearrangement links TRBV11-3 to TRBJ1-2; 10 bases line up with TRBD1. The CDR3 spans 15 residues. Trimming at V came to 5 bases and at J to 8 bases, leaving 11 bases not matched to a gene. CDR1 SGHNT and CDR2 YENEEA come from the germline V gene. CDR3 nucleotide sequence: TGTGCCAGCAGCGCTCGACAGGGGGCGCAATGGGGCTACACCTTC. Protein sequence: CASSARQGAQWGYTF. The complete variable domain, with remaining parts taken from reference TRBV11-3 and TRBJ1-2, reads EAGVVQSPRYKIIEKKQPVAFWCNPISGHNTLYWYLQNLGQGPELLIRYENEEAVDDSQLPKDRFSAERLKGVDSTLKIQPAELGDSAVYLCASSARQGAQWGYTFGSGTRLTVV.

V gene TRBV27 combines with J gene TRBJ2-2; a weak D match, TRBD2 (5 bases). The V end lost 2 bases, the J end lost 4 bases, and 11 bases lay between the germline ends. The length of the CDR3 is 15 residues. CDR1 MNHEY and CDR2 SMNVEV come from the germline V gene (reference sequence). The CDR3 is CASSLAGGGTGELFF. The CDR3 DNA follows: TGTGCCAGCAGTTTAGCGGGCGGTGGCACCGGGGAGCTGTTTTTT.

The V call is TRBV18, the J call TRBJ2-2; the match to TRBD2 covers 8 bases. This CDR3 comprises 16 residues. Germline CDR1 is KGHSH and CDR2 is LQKENI. V was clipped by 1 base and J by 3 bases; unmatched bases: 4. This chain's CDR3 is CASSPRPGLDTGELFF. In nucleotides, the CDR3 is TGTGCCAGCTCACCACGCCCGGGACTAGACACCGGGGAGCTGTTTTTT.

The CDR3 nucleotides read TGTGCCAGCAGCTTAGACAGCGGCTCTGGAAACACCATATATTTT. It yields the protein CASSLDSGSGNTIYF. This chain connects TRBV7-2 to TRBJ1-3; unclear D gene. V lost 1 base to trimming and J lost 0 bases, with 7 bases between them. The CDR3 spans 15 residues. The germline gives CDR1 SGHTA, CDR2 FQGNSA.

The chain recombines TRBV2 with TRBJ1-1; no firm D call. This CDR3 contains 13 residues. V was shortened by 3 bases and J by 1 base, with 6 bases between the two germline ends. Germline V gene lookup returns CDR1 SNHLY and CDR2 FYNNEI. The CDR3 nucleotides read TGTGCCAGCAGTGACGACTGGAACACTGAAGCTTTCTTT. This gives the protein CASSDDWNTEAFF.